The rows below give T cell receptor beta chains drawn from one sample of a study of blood T cell repertoires in COVID-19. The assay was immunoSEQ multiplex PCR, and TCRdb's table has in-frame clones only and misses some. The table has approximately 210,000 clones, about 91% seen once. Source material: PBMCs or T cells enriched from blood (not recorded which). These receptors were taken from a woman between 45 and 65 years old with acute COVID-19. CDR3s include the opening cysteine and the closing phenylalanine or tryptophan. A D gene is named only where the DNA matches it firmly. Expanded clones are given a class, and other clones once, few, many or no size at all.

size	J	D	V	CDR3	DNA
NA	TRBJ1-1	TRBD1	TRBV18	CASSPDRVNTEAFF	TGTGCCAGCTCCCCAGACAGGGTGAACACTGAAGCTTTCTTT
NA	TRBJ2-5	TRBD2	TRBV7-2	CVSSTAGGPAETQYF	TGTGTCAGCAGCACAGCGGGAGGGCCGGCAGAGACCCAGTACTTC
once	TRBJ2-1	NA	TRBV18	CASSGTGYNEQFF	TGTGCCAGCTCGGGAACAGGCTACAATGAGCAGTTCTTC
once	TRBJ2-1	TRBD2	TRBV7-7	CASSKLAGGTNEQFF	TGTGCCAGCAGCAAACTAGCGGGAGGGACCAATGAGCAGTTCTTC
NA	TRBJ2-3	NA	TRBV19	CASKGLQGTQYF	TGTGCCAGTAAGGGCTTGCAGGGTACGCAGTATTTT
few	TRBJ2-3	NA	TRBV5-5	CASSLWNLGADTQYF	TGTGCCAGCAGCTTGTGGAATCTGGGAGCAGATACGCAGTATTTT
NA	TRBJ2-3	NA	TRBV18	CASSPPGSQGSDTQYF	TGTGCCAGCTCACCCCCGGGGAGTCAGGGGTCAGATACGCAGTATTTT
NA	TRBJ2-3	TRBD2	TRBV7-3	CASSSLVGGGRVTDTQYF	TGTGCCAGCAGCTCTCTAGTTGGCGGCGGGAGGGTCACAGATACGCAGTATTTT
NA	TRBJ1-5	TRBD1	TRBV27	CASSSQGADQPQHF	TGTGCCAGCAGTTCTCAGGGGGCCGATCAGCCCCAGCATTTT
NA	TRBJ2-3	TRBD2	TRBV3-1/TRBV3-2	CASSQAGTSTRTDTQYF	TGTGCCAGCAGCCAAGCCGGGACTAGCACCCGCACAGATACGCAGTATTTT
NA	TRBJ1-3	NA	TRBV5-1	CASSLNTGISSGNTIYF	TGCGCCAGCAGCCTGAACACAGGGATCAGCTCTGGAAACACCATATATTTT
NA	TRBJ2-1	NA	TRBV3-1/TRBV3-2	CASSQDLRGEGDNNEQFF	TGTGCCAGCAGCCAAGATCTTCGTGGAGAGGGGGATAACAATGAGCAGTTCTTC
NA	TRBJ2-3	TRBD1	TRBV9	CASRAGTGNTDTQYF	TGTGCCAGCAGAGCCGGGACAGGGAACACAGATACGCAGTATTTT
NA	TRBJ2-7	NA	TRBV5-1	CASSLGSTGSSYEQYF	TGCGCCAGCAGCTTAGGATCAACAGGGAGCTCCTACGAGCAGTACTTC
NA	TRBJ1-6	TRBD1	TRBV9	CASSLGQYNSPLHF	TGTGCCAGCAGCTTGGGACAGTATAATTCACCCCTCCACTTT
NA	TRBJ1-4	NA	TRBV2	CASSDYGKLFF	TGTGCCAGCAGTGATTACGGAAAACTGTTTTTT
NA	TRBJ2-7	NA	TRBV28	CASSWDGEDEQYF	TGTGCCAGCAGTTGGGACGGGGAGGACGAGCAGTACTTC
NA	TRBJ1-2	NA	TRBV18	CASSRVVDTKAHYGYTF	TGTGCCAGCTCACGAGTCGTCGACACAAAAGCCCACTATGGCTACACCTTC
NA	TRBJ2-3	TRBD2	TRBV4-2	CASSQEGTSGGATDTQYF	TGTGCCAGCAGCCAAGAAGGCACTAGCGGGGGAGCCACAGATACGCAGTATTTT
NA	TRBJ2-7	NA	TRBV3-1/TRBV3-2	CASSQPGEQYF	TGTGCCAGCAGCCAGCCAGGCGAGCAGTACTTC
NA	TRBJ2-3	TRBD1	TRBV15	CATSRDLRDRPSTDTQYF	TGTGCCACCAGCAGAGATCTAAGGGACAGGCCTAGCACAGATACGCAGTATTTT
NA	TRBJ1-1	NA	TRBV28	CASSLGVGRREAFF	TGTGCCAGCAGTTTAGGGGTGGGGAGACGTGAAGCTTTCTTT
few	TRBJ2-7	NA	TRBV7-2	CASSLTPPEQYF	TGTGCCAGCAGCTTAACACCACCCGAGCAGTACTTC
NA	TRBJ2-7	TRBD2	TRBV19	CASRETSGNEQYF	TGTGCCAGTAGGGAGACTAGCGGGAACGAGCAGTACTTC
NA	TRBJ1-4	TRBD1	TRBV27	CASSPDRGNHEKLFF	TGTGCCAGCAGTCCGGACAGGGGAAACCATGAAAAACTGTTTTTT
NA	TRBJ1-1	NA	TRBV5-1	CASSLEQMNTEAFF	TGCGCCAGCAGCTTGGAACAGATGAACACTGAAGCTTTCTTT
NA	TRBJ2-7	NA	TRBV5-1	CASSFDRGETYEQYF	TGCGCCAGCAGCTTCGATAGGGGCGAAACCTACGAGCAGTACTTC
once	TRBJ2-6	NA	TRBV2	CASSPTGANVLTF	TGTGCCAGCAGTCCAACTGGGGCCAACGTCCTGACTTTC
few	TRBJ2-7	TRBD2	TRBV13	CASSHTSGSSYEQYF	TGTGCCAGCAGCCATACTAGCGGCAGCTCCTACGAGCAGTACTTC
NA	TRBJ2-3	NA	TRBV5-1	CASSLAAGQSVGTQYF	TGCGCCAGCAGCTTGGCCGCGGGGCAGTCGGTGGGTACGCAGTATTTT
NA	TRBJ2-1	TRBD2	TRBV28	CASRISGGNYNEQFF	TGTGCCAGCAGAATTAGCGGGGGGAACTACAATGAGCAGTTCTTC
NA	TRBJ1-2	TRBD1	TRBV30	CAWSTPGQYRRGYTF	TGTGCCTGGAGTACCCCGGGACAGTATCGACGGGGCTACACCTTC
NA	TRBJ2-7	TRBD1	TRBV19	CASSTNPGQGYEQYF	TGTGCCAGTAGTACAAACCCGGGACAGGGCTACGAGCAGTACTTC
NA	TRBJ1-5	NA	TRBV27	CASSWTASNQPQHF	TGTGCCAGCAGTTGGACAGCTAGCAATCAGCCCCAGCATTTT
NA	TRBJ1-2	NA	TRBV6-2/TRBV6-3	CASSSTIPRYGYTF	TGTGCCAGCAGTTCAACGATCCCTAGGTATGGCTACACCTTC
once	TRBJ2-5	NA	TRBV29-1	CSVALRSGETQYF	TGCAGCGTTGCCCTCCGGTCAGGGGAGACCCAGTACTTC
NA	TRBJ2-3	NA	TRBV27	CASRDPMRSPSTDTQYF	TGTGCCAGCAGGGATCCCATGAGGTCTCCTAGCACAGATACGCAGTATTTT
NA	TRBJ1-3	TRBD1	TRBV7-9	CASSSTGFLSGNTIYF	TGTGCCAGCAGCTCGACAGGGTTCCTTTCTGGAAACACCATATATTTT
NA	TRBJ2-3	TRBD2	TRBV25-1	CASRLASGIPTQYF	TGTGCCAGCAGGTTGGCTAGCGGTATCCCTACGCAGTATTTT
NA	TRBJ1-2	NA	TRBV3-1/TRBV3-2	CASSQGGNYGYTF	TGTGCCAGCAGCCAAGGAGGGAACTATGGCTACACCTTC
NA	TRBJ2-2	NA	TRBV2	CASRRDSYTGELFF	TGTGCCAGCAGGCGGGACAGCTACACCGGGGAGCTGTTTTTT
few	TRBJ1-1	NA	TRBV5-8	CASSSTTAGTTEAFF	TGTGCCAGCAGCTCCACGACAGCGGGGACCACTGAAGCTTTCTTT